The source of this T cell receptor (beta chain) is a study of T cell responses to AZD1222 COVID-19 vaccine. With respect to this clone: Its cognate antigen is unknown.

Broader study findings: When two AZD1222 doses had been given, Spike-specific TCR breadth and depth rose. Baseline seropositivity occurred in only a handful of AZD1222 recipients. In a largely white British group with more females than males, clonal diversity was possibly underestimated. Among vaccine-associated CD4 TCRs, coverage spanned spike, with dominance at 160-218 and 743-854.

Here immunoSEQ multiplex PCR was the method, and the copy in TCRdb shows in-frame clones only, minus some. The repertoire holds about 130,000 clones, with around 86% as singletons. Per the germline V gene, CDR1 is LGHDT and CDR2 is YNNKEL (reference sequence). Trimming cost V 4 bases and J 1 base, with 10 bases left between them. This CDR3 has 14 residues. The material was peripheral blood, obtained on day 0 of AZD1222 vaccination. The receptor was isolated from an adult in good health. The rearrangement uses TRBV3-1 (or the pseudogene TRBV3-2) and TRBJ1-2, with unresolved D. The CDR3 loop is CASSPAKDNYGYTF. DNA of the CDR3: TGTGCCAGCAGCCCGGCGAAGGATAACTATGGCTACACCTTC.